This T cell receptor (beta chain) was observed in a study of T cells in Graves' hyperthyroidism and ophthalmopathy. Study-wide background: Any treatment followed the collection of peripheral blood at initial diagnosis.

Germline loops: CDR1 SGHTA, CDR2 FQGNSA. Trimming at V came to 2 bases and at J to 4 bases, leaving 8 bases not matched to a gene. The CDR3 has 16 residues. Regarding the study as a whole: Among thyroid clonotypes expanded above 0.001, most also appeared in blood.

Using RNA transcripts as the source, TCR beta CDR3 regions were amplified. First-round RT-PCR targeting the TCR CDR3 was performed with the HTBI primer set. TCRdb analysed the multiplex PCR reads with MiXCR anew, one entry per CDR3 protein. The sample carries about 640,000 distinct CDR3 sequences, about 20% recorded once. In the case of this clonotype: Antigen: not known.

Sequenced: blood. This chain uses TRBV7-2 with TRBJ2-1; TRBD1 matches at 7 bases. The origin of this receptor is a man aged 30 to 39 with Graves' ophthalmopathy. Here the CDR3 DNA reads TGTGCCAGCAGCTTATCAGGGGGAACCCTTTACAATGAGCAGTTCTTC. Translation gives CASSLSGGTLYNEQFF. Complete variable domain (other parts from reference TRBV7-2 and TRBJ2-1): GAGVSQSPSNKVTEKGKDVELRCDPISGHTALYWYRQSLGQGLEFLIYFQGNSAPDKSGLPSDRFSAERTGGSVSTLTIQRTQQEDSAVYLCASSLSGGTLYNEQFFGPGTRLTVL.